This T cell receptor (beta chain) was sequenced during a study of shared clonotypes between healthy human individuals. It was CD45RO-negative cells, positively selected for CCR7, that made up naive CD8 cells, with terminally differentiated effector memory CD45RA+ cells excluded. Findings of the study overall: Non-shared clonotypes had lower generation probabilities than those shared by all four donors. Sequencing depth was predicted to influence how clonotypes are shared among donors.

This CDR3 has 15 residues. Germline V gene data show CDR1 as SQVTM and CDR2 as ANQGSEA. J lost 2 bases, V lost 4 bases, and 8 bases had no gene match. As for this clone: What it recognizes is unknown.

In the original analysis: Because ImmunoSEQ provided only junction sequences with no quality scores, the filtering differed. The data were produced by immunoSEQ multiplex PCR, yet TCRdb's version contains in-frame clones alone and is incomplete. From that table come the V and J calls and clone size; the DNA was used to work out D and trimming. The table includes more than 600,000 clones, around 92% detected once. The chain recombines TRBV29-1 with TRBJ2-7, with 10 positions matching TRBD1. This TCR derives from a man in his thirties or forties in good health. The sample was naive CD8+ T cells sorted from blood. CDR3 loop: CSVVNPGQGAYEQYF. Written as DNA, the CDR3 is TGCAGCGTTGTTAATCCCGGACAGGGGGCCTACGAGCAGTACTTC.